This TCR beta chain was captured in a study of beta chain features in type 1 diabetes. Study-wide results and caveats: Reduced insertions and increased deletions marked VDJ junctions in type 1 diabetes patients. All four CD4+ subsets from Type 1 diabetes patients carried moderately but significantly shorter TCRB CDR3s. PCR may have favored shorter templates equally in patients and controls.

Populations isolated by sorting all had purity greater than 98%. This clone has just a few counts. What it binds is unknown. The isolated RNA, all of it, was reverse transcribed, so expressed TCRB transcripts were what got sequenced. Measured with immunoSEQ multiplex PCR; TCRdb has only the in-frame clones, and not every one. The sample records more than 300,000 clones, about 15% being singletons. V lost 7 bases to trimming and J lost 4 bases; unmatched junction nucleotides: 8. Germline CDR1 reads MNHEY; CDR2 reads SMNVEV (reference sequence). CDR3 length: 14 amino acids. The receptor's source is a woman younger than 30 in good health. What was sequenced was naive CD4+ T cells from blood. J is TRBJ1-1 and V is TRBV27, with 8 positions matching TRBD1. The CDR3 DNA reads TGTGCCAGCATATTACAGGGGGGAGGCACTGAAGCTTTCTTT. Its protein is CASILQGGGTEAFF.